This TCR beta chain was profiled in a study of blood T cell repertoires in COVID-19. Looking at the study overall: Samples of COVID-19 (acute and convalescent) were obtained from the United States, Italy and Spain.

Sequencing was performed with immunoSEQ multiplex PCR; in TCRdb, only in-frame clones are kept and a portion is missing. Of 250,000 to 350,000 clones listed, 84% were seen once; the top ten hold roughly 1.6%. The sequence was collected from a human donor with COVID-19, enrolled during active disease. The donor label of this sample is uncertain. The sequencing sample was made of peripheral blood.

Here the CDR3 reads CASSPPRTGSGNTIYF. CDR3 nucleotide sequence: TGTGCCAGCAGCCCCCCCCGGACAGGGTCTGGAAACACCATATATTTT. This chain joins TRBV6-6 and TRBJ1-3, with 8 bases identical to TRBD1. CDR3 length equals 16 residues. CDR1 is MNHNY, CDR2 SVGAGI, per germline (reference sequence). J was trimmed by 1 base and V by 6 bases; bases with no gene match: 8.